Listed here are 18 T cell receptor beta chains from one sample, sequenced in a study of cytomegalovirus exposure and HLA in healthy donors. The PCR used 60 Vbeta and 13 Jbeta primers. Measured with immunoSEQ multiplex PCR; TCRdb has only the in-frame clones, and not every one. Here the sample spans some 130,000 clones, roughly 80% being singletons. Sequenced sample: PBMCs. The receptors shown here come from a male donor in good health and CMV-seropositive.

V usage is TRBV19 and J usage is TRBJ2-5, with a possible D match to TRBD2 (5 bases). The CDR3 is made up of 14 amino acids. Trimming removed 3 bases at V and 4 bases at J, with 12 bases between. In germline, CDR1 is LNHDA, CDR2 SQIVND (reference sequence). CDR3 protein: CASSIGDSRETQYF. The CDR3 DNA is TGTGCCAGTAGTATCGGGGATAGCAGAGAGACCCAGTACTTC.

This rearrangement joins TRBV28 to TRBJ1-3; a weak D match, TRBD1 (5 bases). The CDR3 length is 15 residues. Trimming left V 5 bases short and J 1 base short, with 12 bases between. Germline-derived CDR1 and CDR2 are MDHEN and SYDVKM. In nucleotides, the CDR3 is TGTGCCAGCAGTCAGACAGCCTTATCTGGAAACACCATATATTTT. Translated, it gives CASSQTALSGNTIYF.

The V gene is TRBV6-1, the J gene TRBJ1-5, with D hard to call. V was shortened by 7 bases and J by 6 bases, with 16 bases between the two germline ends. This CDR3 comprises 14 residues. The germline CDR1 and CDR2 sequences are MNHNS and SASEGT. Here the CDR3 DNA reads TGTGCCAGCACCACACTCTTGGGAGCTCAGCCCCAGCATTTT. Translated: CASTTLLGAQPQHF.

The gene calls are TRBV5-6 and TRBJ1-4; D remains ambiguous. The CDR3 spans 15 residues. Germline lookup yields CDR1 SGHDT and CDR2 YYEEEE. Trimming stripped 1 base from V and 1 base from J, with 8 bases between. CDR3 loop: CASSLWRVTNEKLFF. The CDR3 nucleotides are TGTGCCAGCAGCTTGTGGAGAGTAACTAATGAAAAACTGTTTTTT.

This chain links TRBV29-1 with TRBJ2-3; 13 bases agree with TRBD2. CDR3 length: 17 amino acids. CDR1 is SQVTM, CDR2 ANQGSEA, per germline. V shed 6 bases, J shed 1 base, and the junction held 10 bases outside the gene matches. The CDR3, as DNA: TGCAGCGTGCCGGGACTAGCGGGATCGGGAGGCACAGATACGCAGTATTTT. Its protein is CSVPGLAGSGGTDTQYF.

The chain uses TRBV4-3 and TRBJ2-2; 9 positions match TRBD1. The CDR3 runs to 19 residues. Germline V gene data show CDR1 as LGHNA and CDR2 as YSLEER. Trimming took 3 bases from V and 4 from J; bases not matched to a gene: 15. The CDR3 reads CASSHQTGGRAMATGELFF. The CDR3 nucleotides read TGCGCCAGCAGCCACCAGACAGGGGGAAGGGCAATGGCCACCGGGGAGCTGTTTTTT.

V is TRBV7-8 and J is TRBJ1-4; maybe TRBD1 (6 bases). The CDR3 sequence is 15 residues long. Germline loops: CDR1 SGHVS, CDR2 FQNEAQ. V was clipped by 0 bases and J by 3 bases, with 8 bases between them. The CDR3 is CASSLAPGANEKLFF. CDR3 in DNA: TGTGCCAGCAGCTTAGCCCCAGGGGCTAATGAAAAACTGTTTTTT.

This clone occurred once. V and J are TRBV7-2 and TRBJ2-1, with 11 bases aligning to TRBD1. Trimming removed 5 bases from V and 4 bases from J; junction bases left unmatched: 7. This CDR3 is built from 16 residues. Germline loops: CDR1 SGHTA, CDR2 FQGNSA. CDR3 region: CASSRQGTGGYNEQFF. In DNA, the CDR3 is TGTGCCAGCAGCCGGCAAGGGACAGGGGGATACAATGAGCAGTTCTTC.

The rearrangement links TRBV6-5 to TRBJ1-1; D ambiguous. Deletions cut 6 bases from V and 1 base from J, with 12 bases between. Germline CDR1 MNHEY, CDR2 SVGAGI. The CDR3 sequence is 14 residues long. The CDR3 DNA reads as TGTGCCAGCAGCCCATACGCGGGGAACACTGAAGCTTTCTTT. Its translation: CASSPYAGNTEAFF.

The J gene is TRBJ2-1, the V gene TRBV5-6; 12 positions match TRBD2. V dropped 5 bases and J dropped 8; count of bases not matched to a gene: 14. This CDR3 region has 17 residues. Germline lookup yields CDR1 SGHDT and CDR2 YYEEEE. CDR3 sequence reads: CASRHPASGRAKDEQFF. The CDR3 nucleotides are TGTGCCAGCAGACACCCTGCTAGCGGGAGGGCTAAAGATGAGCAGTTCTTC.

V usage is TRBV30 and J usage is TRBJ2-2; D gene ambiguous. The CDR3 is made up of 14 amino acids. V was trimmed by 0 bases and J by 3 bases, leaving 8 bases between them. Germline CDR1 and CDR2: GTSNPN and SVGIG (reference sequence). The CDR3 protein is CAWSVPGYTGELFF. CDR3 nucleotide sequence: TGTGCCTGGAGTGTACCAGGTTACACCGGGGAGCTGTTTTTT.

The chain recombines TRBV5-1 with TRBJ2-3, with TRBD2 identical over 8 bases. Germline V gene lookup returns CDR1 SGHRS and CDR2 YFSETQ. Trimming took 5 bases from V and 5 from J; bases not matched to a gene: 10. The length of the CDR3 is 15 residues. As DNA, the CDR3 is TGCGCCAGCAGGCCCCGGGAGGGCCAGGGAGATACGCAGTATTTT. It translates to CASRPREGQGDTQYF.

The chain carries TRBV30 and TRBJ1-1; D call uncertain. Looked up from germline, CDR1 is GTSNPN and CDR2 is SVGIG (reference sequence). This CDR3 has 11 residues. Trimming cost V 0 bases and J 7 bases, with 6 bases left between them. The CDR3 coding sequence is TGTGCCTGGAGTGTAAATAATGAAGCTTTCTTT. This gives the protein CAWSVNNEAFF.

This clone was detected only a few times. J is TRBJ2-5 and V is TRBV19, with D perhaps matching TRBD1 (5 bases). Germline CDR1 is LNHDA and CDR2 is SQIVND (reference sequence). Trimming took off 7 bases at V and 2 bases at J, with 17 bases between the two ends. The length of the CDR3 is 15 residues. CDR3 DNA: TGTGCCAGTAAGGTCGGCAGGGTGGGACAAGAGACCCAGTACTTC. This codes for CASKVGRVGQETQYF.

This sequence joins TRBV6-1 and TRBJ1-4; D is possibly TRBD1 (5 bases). CDR3 length: 15 residues. The germline V gene encodes CDR1 MNHNS and CDR2 SASEGT. Trimming took 6 bases from V and 6 from J, leaving 17 bases between them. This CDR3 is CASSRAGRADEKLFF. CDR3 nucleotide sequence: TGTGCCAGCAGCAGAGCGGGGCGGGCTGATGAAAAACTGTTTTTT.

The genes are TRBV28 and TRBJ2-7; 9 bases map to TRBD2. Germline assignment: CDR1 MDHEN and CDR2 SYDVKM. CDR3 size: 13 residues. The V gene end was trimmed by 7 bases and the J gene end by 0 bases; junction bases not matched to a gene: 1. CDR3 amino acids: CASNSGSSYEQYF. CDR3 in DNA: TGTGCCAGCAATAGCGGGAGCTCCTACGAGCAGTACTTC.

This sequence joins TRBV29-1 and TRBJ1-2, with D unresolved. V dropped 6 bases and J dropped 1 base, with 12 bases sitting between them. CDR1 and CDR2 (germline): SQVTM, ANQGSEA. This CDR3 contains 13 residues. Here the CDR3 DNA reads TGCAGCGTCCTTGGCGGCGGTAACTATGGCTACACCTTC. The encoded protein is CSVLGGGNYGYTF.

This clone was detected a few times. The rearrangement links TRBV9 to TRBJ1-3; 7 bases line up with TRBD1. The V and J ends lost 3 bases and 0 bases, in that order; junction bases with no gene match: 9. The germline CDR1 and CDR2 sequences are SGDLS and YYNGEE. This CDR3 has 17 amino acids. The CDR3 DNA sequence: TGTGCCAGCAGCGCCGACCCTCCAGGGGGCTCTGGAAACACCATATATTTT. Protein product: CASSADPPGGSGNTIYF.